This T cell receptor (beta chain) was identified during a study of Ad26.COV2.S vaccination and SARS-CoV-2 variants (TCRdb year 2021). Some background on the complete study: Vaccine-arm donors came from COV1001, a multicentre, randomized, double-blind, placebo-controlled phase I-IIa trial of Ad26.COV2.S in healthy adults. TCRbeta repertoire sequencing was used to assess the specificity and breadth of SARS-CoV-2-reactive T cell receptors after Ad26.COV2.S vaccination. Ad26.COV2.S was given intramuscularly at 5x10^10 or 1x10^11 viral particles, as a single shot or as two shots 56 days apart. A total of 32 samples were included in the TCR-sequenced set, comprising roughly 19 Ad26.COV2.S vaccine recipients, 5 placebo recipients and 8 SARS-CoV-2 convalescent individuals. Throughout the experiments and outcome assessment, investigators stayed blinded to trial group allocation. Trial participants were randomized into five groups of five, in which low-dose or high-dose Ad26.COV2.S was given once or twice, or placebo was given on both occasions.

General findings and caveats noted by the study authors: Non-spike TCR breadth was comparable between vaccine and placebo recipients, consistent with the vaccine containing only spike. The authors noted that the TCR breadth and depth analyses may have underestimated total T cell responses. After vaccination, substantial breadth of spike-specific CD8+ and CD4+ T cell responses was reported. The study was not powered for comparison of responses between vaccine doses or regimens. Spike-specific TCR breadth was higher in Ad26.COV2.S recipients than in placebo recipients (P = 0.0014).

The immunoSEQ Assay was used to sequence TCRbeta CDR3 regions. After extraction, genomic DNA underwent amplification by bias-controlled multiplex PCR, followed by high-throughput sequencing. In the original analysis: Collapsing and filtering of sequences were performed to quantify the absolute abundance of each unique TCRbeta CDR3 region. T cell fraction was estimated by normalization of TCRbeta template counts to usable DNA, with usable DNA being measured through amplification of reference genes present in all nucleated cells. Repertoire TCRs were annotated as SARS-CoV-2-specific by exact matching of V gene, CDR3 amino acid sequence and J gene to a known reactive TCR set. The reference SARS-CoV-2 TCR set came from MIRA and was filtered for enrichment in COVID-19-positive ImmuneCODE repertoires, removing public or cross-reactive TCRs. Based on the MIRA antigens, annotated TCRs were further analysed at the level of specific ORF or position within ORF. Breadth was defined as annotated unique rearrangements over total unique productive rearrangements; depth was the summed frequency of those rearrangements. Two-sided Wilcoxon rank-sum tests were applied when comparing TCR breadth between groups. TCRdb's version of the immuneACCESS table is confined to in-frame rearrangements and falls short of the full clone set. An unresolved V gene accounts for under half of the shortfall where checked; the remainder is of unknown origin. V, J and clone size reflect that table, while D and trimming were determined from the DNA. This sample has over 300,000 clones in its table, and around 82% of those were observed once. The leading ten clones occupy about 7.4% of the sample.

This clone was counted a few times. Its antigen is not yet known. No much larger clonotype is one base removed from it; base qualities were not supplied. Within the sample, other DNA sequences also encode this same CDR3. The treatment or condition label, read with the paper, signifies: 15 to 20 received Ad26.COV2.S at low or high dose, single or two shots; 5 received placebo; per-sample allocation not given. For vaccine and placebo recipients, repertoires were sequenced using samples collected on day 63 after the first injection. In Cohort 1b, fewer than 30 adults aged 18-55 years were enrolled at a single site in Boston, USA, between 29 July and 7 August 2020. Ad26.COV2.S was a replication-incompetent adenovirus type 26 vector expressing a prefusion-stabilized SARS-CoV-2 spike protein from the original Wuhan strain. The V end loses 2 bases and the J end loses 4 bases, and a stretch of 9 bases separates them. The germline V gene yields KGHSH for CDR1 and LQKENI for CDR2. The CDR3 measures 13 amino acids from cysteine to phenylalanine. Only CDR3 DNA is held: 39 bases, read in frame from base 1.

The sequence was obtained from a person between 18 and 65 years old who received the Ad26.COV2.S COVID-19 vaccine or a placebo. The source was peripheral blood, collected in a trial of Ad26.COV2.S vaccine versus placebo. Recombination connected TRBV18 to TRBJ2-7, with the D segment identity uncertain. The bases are TGTGCCAGCTCACCAAGTCCGGGTTACGAGCAGTACTTC. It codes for CASSPSPGYEQYF.